This T cell receptor (beta chain) came from a study of blood T cells in healthy people across ages. Overall study results and limits: Older individuals had lower TCR beta diversity per million T cells (the decline was roughly linear). The long-lived group displayed more naive CD4+ cells, plus higher diversity, than the aged donors did.

The CDR3 has 12 residues. CDR1 is MNHEY, CDR2 SVGEGT, per germline. With 2 bases removed from V and 4 bases from J, the gap between germline ends came to 5 bases. As regards this clonotype: Its antigen is not known.

Total RNA, at least 6 micrograms per sample, was extracted from PBMCs. With a J-beta primer mix and a sample-barcoded 5' primer, a second PCR ran 7 to 11 cycles. TCRdb itself ran the 5' RACE reads through MiXCR, one entry per CDR3 protein. The table records about 1 million distinct CDR3 sequences, around 43% of them present only once. The chain joins TRBV6-2 or TRBV6-3 to TRBJ2-5; D gene uncertain. Sequencing was carried out using blood. This TCR came from a woman aged 55 to 70 in good health. The CDR3, as DNA: TGTGCCAGCAGTTACAGGTTAGAGACCCAGTACTTC. Translation: CASSYRLETQYF.